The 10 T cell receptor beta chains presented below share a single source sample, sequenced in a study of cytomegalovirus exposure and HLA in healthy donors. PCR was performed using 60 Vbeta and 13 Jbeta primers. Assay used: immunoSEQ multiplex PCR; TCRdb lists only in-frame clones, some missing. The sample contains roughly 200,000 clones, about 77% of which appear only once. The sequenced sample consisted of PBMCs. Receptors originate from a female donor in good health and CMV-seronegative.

For the CDR3, the DNA is TGTGCCAGCAGTGCCTTGTGGACAGGACGCTCCTACGAGCAGTACTTC. Translated: CASSALWTGRSYEQYF. The V and J genes are TRBV6-1 and TRBJ2-7; 7 nucleotides align to TRBD1. The CDR3 is made up of 16 amino acids. CDR1 is MNHNS, CDR2 SASEGT, per germline. V lost 4 bases and J lost 0; bases outside the gene matches: 9.

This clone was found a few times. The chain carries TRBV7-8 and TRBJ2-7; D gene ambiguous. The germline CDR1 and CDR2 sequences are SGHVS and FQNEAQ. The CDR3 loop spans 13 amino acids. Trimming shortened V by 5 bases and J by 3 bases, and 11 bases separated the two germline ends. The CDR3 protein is CASSPSVSYEQYF. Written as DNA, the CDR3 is TGTGCCAGCAGCCCCAGCGTGAGCTACGAGCAGTACTTC.

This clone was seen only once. CDR3 in DNA: TGTGCCAGCAGTGGCCAGTGGGCCAACACTGAAGCTTTCTTT. Translated: CASSGQWANTEAFF. The chain has TRBV2 and TRBJ1-1; D gene ambiguous. The CDR3 totals 14 residues. V shed 4 bases and J shed 2 bases, with 11 bases lying between them. CDR1 SNHLY and CDR2 FYNNEI come from the germline V gene.

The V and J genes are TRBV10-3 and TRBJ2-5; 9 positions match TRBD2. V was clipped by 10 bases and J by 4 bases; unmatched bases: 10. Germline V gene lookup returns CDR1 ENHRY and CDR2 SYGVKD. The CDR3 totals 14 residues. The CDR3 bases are TGTGCCACCTCTAGCGGGGCCCCTTTAGAGACCCAGTACTTC. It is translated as CATSSGAPLETQYF.

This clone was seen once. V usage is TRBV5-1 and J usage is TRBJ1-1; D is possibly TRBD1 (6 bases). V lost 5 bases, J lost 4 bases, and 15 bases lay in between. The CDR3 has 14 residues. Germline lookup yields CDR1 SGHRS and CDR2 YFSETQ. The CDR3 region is CASSDRNMSTEAFF. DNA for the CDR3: TGCGCCAGCAGTGACAGGAACATGAGCACTGAAGCTTTCTTT.

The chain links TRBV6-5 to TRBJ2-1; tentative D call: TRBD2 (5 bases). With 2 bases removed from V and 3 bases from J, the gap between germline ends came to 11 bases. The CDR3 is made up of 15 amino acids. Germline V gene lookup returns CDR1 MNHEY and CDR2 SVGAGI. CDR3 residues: CASSYDPADYNEQFF. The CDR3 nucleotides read TGTGCCAGCAGTTACGACCCAGCGGACTACAATGAGCAGTTCTTC.

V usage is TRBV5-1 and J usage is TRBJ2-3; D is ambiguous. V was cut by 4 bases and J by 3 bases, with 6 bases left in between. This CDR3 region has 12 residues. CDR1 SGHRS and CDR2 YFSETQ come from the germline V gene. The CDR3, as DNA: TGCGCCAGCAGCGTCGGGACAGATACGCAGTATTTT. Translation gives CASSVGTDTQYF.

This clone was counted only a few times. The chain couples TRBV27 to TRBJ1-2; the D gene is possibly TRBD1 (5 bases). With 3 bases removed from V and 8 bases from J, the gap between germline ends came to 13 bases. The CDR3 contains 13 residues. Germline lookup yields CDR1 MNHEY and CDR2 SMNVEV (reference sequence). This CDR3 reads CASSFRVSGGYTF. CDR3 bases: TGTGCCAGCAGTTTCAGGGTTTCTGGAGGCTACACCTTC.

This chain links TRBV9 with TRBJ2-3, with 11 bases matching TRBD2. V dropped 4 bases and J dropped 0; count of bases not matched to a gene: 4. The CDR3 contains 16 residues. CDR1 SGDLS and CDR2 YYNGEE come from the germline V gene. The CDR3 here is CASSHGTSGSTDTQYF. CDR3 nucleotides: TGTGCCAGCAGCCACGGGACTAGCGGTAGCACAGATACGCAGTATTTT. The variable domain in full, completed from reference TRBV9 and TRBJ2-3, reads DSGVTQTPKHLITATGQRVTLRCSPRSGDLSVYWYQQSLDQGLQFLIQYYNGEERAKGNILERFSAQQFPDLHSELNLSSLELGDSALYFCASSHGTSGSTDTQYFGPGTRLTVL.

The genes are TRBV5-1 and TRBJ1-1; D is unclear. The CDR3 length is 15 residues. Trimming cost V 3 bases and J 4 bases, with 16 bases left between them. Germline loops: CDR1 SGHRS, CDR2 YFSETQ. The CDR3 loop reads CASSSLGREGTEAFF. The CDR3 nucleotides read TGCGCCAGCAGCTCTCTTGGAAGGGAGGGCACTGAAGCTTTCTTT.